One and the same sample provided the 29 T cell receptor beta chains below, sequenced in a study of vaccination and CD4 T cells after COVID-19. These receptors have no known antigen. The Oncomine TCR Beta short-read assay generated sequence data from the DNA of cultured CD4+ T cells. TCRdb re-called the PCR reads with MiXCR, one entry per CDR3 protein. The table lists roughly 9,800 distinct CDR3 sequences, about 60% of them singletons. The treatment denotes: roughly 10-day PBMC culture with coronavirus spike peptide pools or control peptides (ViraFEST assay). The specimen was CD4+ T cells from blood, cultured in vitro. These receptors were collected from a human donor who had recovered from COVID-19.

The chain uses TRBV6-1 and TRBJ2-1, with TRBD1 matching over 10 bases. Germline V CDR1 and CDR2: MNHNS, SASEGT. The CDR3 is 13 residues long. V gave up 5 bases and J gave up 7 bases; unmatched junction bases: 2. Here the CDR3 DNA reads TGTGCCAGCAGTAGACAGGGGGCAAATGAGCAGTTCTTC. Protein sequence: CASSRQGANEQFF.

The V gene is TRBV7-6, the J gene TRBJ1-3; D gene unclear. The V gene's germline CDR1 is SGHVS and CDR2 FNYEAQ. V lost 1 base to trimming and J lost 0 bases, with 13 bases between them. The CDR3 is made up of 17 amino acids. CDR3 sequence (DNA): TGTGCCAGCAGCTTAGGGGCTTGGGATGGCTCTGGAAACACCATATATTTT. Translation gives CASSLGAWDGSGNTIYF.

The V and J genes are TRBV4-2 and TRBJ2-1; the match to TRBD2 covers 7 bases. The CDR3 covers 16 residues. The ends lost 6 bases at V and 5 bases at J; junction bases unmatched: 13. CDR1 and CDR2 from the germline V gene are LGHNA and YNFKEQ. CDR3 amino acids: CASSHAAGVLDNEQFF. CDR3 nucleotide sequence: TGTGCCAGCAGTCACGCGGCGGGGGTCCTGGACAATGAGCAGTTCTTC.

The CDR3 here is CSARDSTSGIRETQYF. CDR3 coding DNA: TGCAGTGCTAGAGATTCGACTAGCGGGATCCGTGAGACCCAGTACTTC. The rearrangement uses TRBV20-1 and TRBJ2-5; 11 bases fit TRBD2. This CDR3 is built from 16 residues. Germline values: CDR1 DFQATT, CDR2 SNEGSKA (reference sequence). J gave up 5 bases and V 0 bases, and 8 bases lay outside the gene matches.

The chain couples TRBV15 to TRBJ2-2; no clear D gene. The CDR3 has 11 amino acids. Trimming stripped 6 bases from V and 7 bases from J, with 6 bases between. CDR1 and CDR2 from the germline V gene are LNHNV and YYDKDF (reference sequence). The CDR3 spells CATREYGELFF. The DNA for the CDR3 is TGTGCCACCAGAGAATACGGGGAGCTGTTTTTT.

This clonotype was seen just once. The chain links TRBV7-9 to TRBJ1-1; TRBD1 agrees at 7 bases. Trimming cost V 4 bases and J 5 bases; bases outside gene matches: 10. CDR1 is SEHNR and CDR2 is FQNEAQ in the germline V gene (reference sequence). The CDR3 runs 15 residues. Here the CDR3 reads CASSSLHRGRTEAFF. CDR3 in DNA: TGTGCCAGCAGCTCGCTTCACAGGGGCAGGACTGAAGCTTTCTTT.

CDR3 bases: TGTGCCAGCAGCGACCTACTACCCGGGGAGCTGTTTTTT. Translated, it gives CASSDLLPGELFF. The rearrangement links TRBV7-9 to TRBJ2-2; D remains ambiguous. The germline gives CDR1 SEHNR, CDR2 FQNEAQ (reference sequence). The ends were cut back, 5 bases at V and 6 bases at J, with 10 bases in the middle. CDR3 length: 13 amino acids.

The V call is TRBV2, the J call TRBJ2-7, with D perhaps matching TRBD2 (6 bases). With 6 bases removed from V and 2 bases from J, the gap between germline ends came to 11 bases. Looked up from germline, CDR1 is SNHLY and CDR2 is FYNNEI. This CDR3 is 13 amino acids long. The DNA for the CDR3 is TGTGCCAGCAGGACGACGGGGGCCTACGAGCAGTACTTC. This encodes CASRTTGAYEQYF.

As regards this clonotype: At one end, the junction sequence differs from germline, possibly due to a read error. DNA for the CDR3: TGTGCCAGCAGCTTAGGTTTCGGAATCAATGAGCCCCAGCATTTT. As protein: CASSLGFGINEPQHF. V and J are TRBV11-2 and TRBJ1-5; D remains unclear. This CDR3 is built from 15 residues. Germline V CDR1 and CDR2: SGHAT, FQNNGV.

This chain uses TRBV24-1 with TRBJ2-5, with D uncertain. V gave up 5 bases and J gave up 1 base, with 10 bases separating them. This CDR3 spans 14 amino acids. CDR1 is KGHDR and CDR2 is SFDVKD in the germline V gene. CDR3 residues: CATSALGSQETQYF. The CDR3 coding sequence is TGTGCCACCAGTGCCTTAGGATCCCAAGAGACCCAGTACTTC.

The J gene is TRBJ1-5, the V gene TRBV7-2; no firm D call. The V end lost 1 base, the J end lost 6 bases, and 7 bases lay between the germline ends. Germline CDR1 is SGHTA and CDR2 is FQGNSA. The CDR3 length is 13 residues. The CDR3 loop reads CASSLVVRQPQHF. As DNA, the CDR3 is TGTGCCAGCAGCTTAGTCGTACGTCAGCCCCAGCATTTT.

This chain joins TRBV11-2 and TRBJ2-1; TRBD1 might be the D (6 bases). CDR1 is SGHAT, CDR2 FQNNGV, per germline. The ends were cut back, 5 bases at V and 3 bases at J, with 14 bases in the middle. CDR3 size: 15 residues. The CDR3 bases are TGTGCCAGCAGCCCTACAGGGTTCGTCTACAATGAGCAGTTCTTC. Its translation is CASSPTGFVYNEQFF.

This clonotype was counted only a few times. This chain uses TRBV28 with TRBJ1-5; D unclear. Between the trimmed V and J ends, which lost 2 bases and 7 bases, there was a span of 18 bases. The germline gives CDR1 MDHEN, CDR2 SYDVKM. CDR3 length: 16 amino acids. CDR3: CASSLIGQTRRQPQHF. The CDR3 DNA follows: TGTGCCAGCAGTTTAATAGGGCAAACCAGGAGGCAGCCCCAGCATTTT. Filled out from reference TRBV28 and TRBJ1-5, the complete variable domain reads DVKVTQSSRYLVKRTGEKVFLECVQDMDHENMFWYRQDPGLGLRLIYFSYDVKMKEKGDIPEGYSVSREKKERFSLILESASTNQTSMYLCASSLIGQTRRQPQHFGDGTRLSIL.

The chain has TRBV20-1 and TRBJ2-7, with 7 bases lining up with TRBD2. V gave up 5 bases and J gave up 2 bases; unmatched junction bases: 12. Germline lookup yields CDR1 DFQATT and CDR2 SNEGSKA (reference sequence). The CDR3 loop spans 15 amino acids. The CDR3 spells CSAAVLASGTYEQYF. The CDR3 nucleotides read TGCAGTGCTGCGGTTTTAGCTAGCGGTACCTACGAGCAGTACTTC.

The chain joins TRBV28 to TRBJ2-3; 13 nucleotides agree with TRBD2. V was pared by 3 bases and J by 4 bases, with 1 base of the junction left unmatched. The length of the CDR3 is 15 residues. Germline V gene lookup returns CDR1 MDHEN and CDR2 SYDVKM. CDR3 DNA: TGTGCCAGCAGTTTCGGACTAGCGGGAGCAGATACGCAGTATTTT. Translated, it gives CASSFGLAGADTQYF. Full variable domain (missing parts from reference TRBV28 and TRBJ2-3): DVKVTQSSRYLVKRTGEKVFLECVQDMDHENMFWYRQDPGLGLRLIYFSYDVKMKEKGDIPEGYSVSREKKERFSLILESASTNQTSMYLCASSFGLAGADTQYFGPGTRLTVL.

The CDR3 protein is CASSPQGQGTQYF. Written as DNA, the CDR3 is TGTGCCAGCAGTCCCCAGGGGCAGGGGACCCAGTACTTC. This sequence joins TRBV6-2 or TRBV6-3 and TRBJ2-5, with D perhaps TRBD1 (6 bases). In germline, CDR1 is MNHEY, CDR2 SVGEGT. The CDR3 sequence is 13 residues long. V lost 5 bases and J lost 7, with 14 bases in between.

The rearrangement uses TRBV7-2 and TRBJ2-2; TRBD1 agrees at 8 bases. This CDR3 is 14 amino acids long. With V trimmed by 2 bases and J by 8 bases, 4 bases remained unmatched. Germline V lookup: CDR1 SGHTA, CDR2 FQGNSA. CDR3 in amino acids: CASSLQGAVGELFF. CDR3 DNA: TGTGCCAGCAGCTTACAGGGGGCGGTAGGGGAGCTGTTTTTT.

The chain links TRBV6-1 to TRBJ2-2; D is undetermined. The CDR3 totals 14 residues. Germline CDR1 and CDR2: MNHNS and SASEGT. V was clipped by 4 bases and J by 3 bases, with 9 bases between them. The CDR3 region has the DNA TGTGCCAGCAGTGGTTCAGTTTACACCGGGGAGCTGTTTTTT. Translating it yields CASSGSVYTGELFF.

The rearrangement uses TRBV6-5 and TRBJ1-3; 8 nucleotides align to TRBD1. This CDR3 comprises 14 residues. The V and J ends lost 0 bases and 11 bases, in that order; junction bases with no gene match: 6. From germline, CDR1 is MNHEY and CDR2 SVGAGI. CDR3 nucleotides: TGTGCCAGCAGTTACTCGGAGGACAGGGCCCCCATATATTTT. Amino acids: CASSYSEDRAPIYF.

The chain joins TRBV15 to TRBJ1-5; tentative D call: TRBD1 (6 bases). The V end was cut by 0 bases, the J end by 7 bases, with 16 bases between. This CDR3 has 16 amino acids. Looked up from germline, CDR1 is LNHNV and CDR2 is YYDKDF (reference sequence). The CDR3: CATSRDGSQGSQPQHF. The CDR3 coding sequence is TGTGCCACCAGCAGAGATGGGTCGCAGGGGTCCCAGCCCCAGCATTTT.

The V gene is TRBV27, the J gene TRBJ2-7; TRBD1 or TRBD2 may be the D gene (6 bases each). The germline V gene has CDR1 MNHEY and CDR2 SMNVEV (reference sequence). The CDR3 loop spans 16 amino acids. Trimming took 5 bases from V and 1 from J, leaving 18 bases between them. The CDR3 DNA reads TGTGCCAGCAGTCGAGTCGTCGGGGGCAGATCCTACGAGCAGTACTTC. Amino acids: CASSRVVGGRSYEQYF.

This chain's CDR3 is CASSLRSLEGRAFF. The CDR3 DNA follows: TGTGCCAGCAGCTTACGAAGCTTAGAGGGAAGGGCTTTCTTT. The chain links TRBV7-2 to TRBJ1-1; D gene ambiguous. V lost 2 bases and J 11 bases, leaving 18 bases between the germline ends. Per the germline V gene, CDR1 is SGHTA and CDR2 is FQGNSA. This CDR3 has 14 amino acids.

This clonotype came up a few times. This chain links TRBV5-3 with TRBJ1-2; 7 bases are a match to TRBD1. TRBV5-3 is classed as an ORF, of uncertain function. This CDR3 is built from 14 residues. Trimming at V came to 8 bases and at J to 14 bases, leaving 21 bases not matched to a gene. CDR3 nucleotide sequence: TGTGCCAGCAGCCAGAGTCCTGTAATCGGGGGACAGACCTTC. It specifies CASSQSPVIGGQTF.

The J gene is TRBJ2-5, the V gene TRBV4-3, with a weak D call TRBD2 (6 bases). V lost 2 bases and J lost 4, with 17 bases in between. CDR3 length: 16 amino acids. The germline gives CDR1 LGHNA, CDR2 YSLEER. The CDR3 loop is CASSQSPPGAGETQYF. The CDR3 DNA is TGCGCCAGCAGCCAATCACCCCCGGGAGCCGGAGAGACCCAGTACTTC.

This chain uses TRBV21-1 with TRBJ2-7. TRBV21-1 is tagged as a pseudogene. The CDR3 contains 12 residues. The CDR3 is CATPETRYEQYF. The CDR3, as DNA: TGTGCCACACCCGAAACACGATACGAGCAGTACTTC.

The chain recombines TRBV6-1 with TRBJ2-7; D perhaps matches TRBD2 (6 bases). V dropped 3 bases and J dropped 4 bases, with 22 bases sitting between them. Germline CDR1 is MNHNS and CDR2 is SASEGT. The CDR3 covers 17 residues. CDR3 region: CASSEVALGLIGYEQYF. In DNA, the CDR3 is TGTGCCAGCAGTGAGGTGGCCCTAGGACTAATTGGGTACGAGCAGTACTTC.

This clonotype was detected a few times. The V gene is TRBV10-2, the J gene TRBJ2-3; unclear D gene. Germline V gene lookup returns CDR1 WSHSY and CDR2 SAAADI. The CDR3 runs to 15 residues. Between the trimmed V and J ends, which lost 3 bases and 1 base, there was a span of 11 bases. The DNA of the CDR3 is TGCGCCAGCAGTGACCGCGGTTTTGGCACAGATACGCAGTATTTT. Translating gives CASSDRGFGTDTQYF.

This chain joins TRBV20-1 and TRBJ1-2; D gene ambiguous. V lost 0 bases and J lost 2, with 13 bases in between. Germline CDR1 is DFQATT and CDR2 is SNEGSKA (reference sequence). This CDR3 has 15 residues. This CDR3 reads CSARDGEKENYGYTF. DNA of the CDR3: TGCAGTGCTAGAGATGGCGAGAAAGAAAACTATGGCTACACCTTC.

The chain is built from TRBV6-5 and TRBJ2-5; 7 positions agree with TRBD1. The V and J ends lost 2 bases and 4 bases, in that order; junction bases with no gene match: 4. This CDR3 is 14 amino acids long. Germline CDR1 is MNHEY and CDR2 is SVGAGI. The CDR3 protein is CASSYDRVGETQYF. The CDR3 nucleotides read TGTGCCAGCAGTTACGACAGGGTGGGAGAGACCCAGTACTTC.